This TCR beta chain came from a study of shared clonotypes between healthy human individuals. Turning to the study itself: Each donor's CD8 memory used one plate, CD8 naive two, each CD4 subset three.

The naive CD8 fraction comprised CD45RO-negative cells positively selected for CCR7 and excluded terminally differentiated effector memory CD45RA+ cells. Profiling relied on immunoSEQ multiplex PCR, and the TCRdb table lists in-frame clones only, not all of them. The sample carries about 2.2 million clones, just over 90% recorded once. The V gene's germline CDR1 is LNHDA and CDR2 SQIVND (reference sequence). This CDR3 is built from 17 residues. Trimming shortened V by 5 bases and J by 4 bases, and 21 bases separated the two germline ends. The V gene is TRBV19, the J gene TRBJ2-1, with D possibly being TRBD1 or TRBD2 (5 bases each). The TCR comes from a man aged 18 to 30 in good health. Some clones in this sample may be carry-over from other donors' samples. The sample consisted of naive CD8+ T cells from PBMCs. The CDR3 sequence is CASSVWVRDHKYNEQFF. The CDR3 coding sequence is TGTGCCAGTAGTGTGTGGGTCAGGGACCACAAATACAATGAGCAGTTCTTC. The full variable domain, rest sourced from reference TRBV19 and TRBJ2-1, is DGGITQSPKYLFRKEGQNVTLSCEQNLNHDAMYWYRQDPGQGLRLIYYSQIVNDFQKGDIAEGYSVSREKKESFPLTVTSAQKNPTAFYLCASSVWVRDHKYNEQFFGPGTRLTVL.